This T cell receptor beta chain was sequenced for a study of cytomegalovirus exposure and HLA in healthy donors. There are 14 residues in the CDR3. V was trimmed by 3 bases and J by 4 bases, leaving 13 bases between them. Germline CDR1 is SGHRS and CDR2 is YFSETQ. The study's findings and limits: Confirmation was obtained in vitro that a few CMV-associated chains are specific for CMV antigens. Later on, analysis showed that most CMV-associated TCR beta chains appeared to be HLA-restricted. An assumption of roughly uniform sequencing depth across donors underlay the presence/absence analyses.

The PCR had 60 Vbeta and 13 Jbeta primers. The table came from immunoSEQ multiplex PCR; TCRdb's copy has only in-frame clones and leaves some out. The sample has 150,000 to 200,000 clones, about 87% seen once. Concerning this clone itself: Its specificity is not known.

The TCR comes from a woman aged 18-29 years in good health and CMV-seronegative. The chain is built from TRBV5-1 and TRBJ2-5; D possibly corresponds to TRBD1 (6 bases). Sequencing was carried out using PBMCs. CDR3 nucleotide sequence: TGCGCCAGCAGCTCGCAGGGGAATCGAGAGACCCAGTACTTC. Protein product: CASSSQGNRETQYF.